A selection of T cell receptor beta chains follows, all from one sample in a study of OX40 agonist ivuxolimab in advanced cancers. The method was immunoSEQ multiplex PCR; TCRdb's version includes in-frame clones alone and lacks a portion of them. The sample has about 62,000 clones; about 88% are singletons. This specimen was CD4+ or CD8+ T cells sorted from blood, taken in a trial of the OX40 agonist ivuxolimab. These receptor sequences come from an adult with an advanced solid tumor such as melanoma, head and neck, liver or kidney cancer. Each CDR3 is given with its conserved first and last residue. D genes are given only for firm matches. Only some rows state a clone size, as once, few, many or a class for expanded clones.

>TRBD1|TRBJ2-2|NA|TRBV18
TGTGCCAGCTCACCACTTGGGACAGAAAACACCGGGGAGCTGTTTTTT
CASSPLGTENTGELFF
>NA|TRBJ2-4|NA|TRBV7-2
TGTGCCAGCAGCTTAGGGGACCTAGCTATGAACATTCAGTACTTC
CASSLGDLAMNIQYF
>TRBD1|TRBJ1-2|NA|TRBV19
TGTGCCAGTAGTCGAACGGCTAGACAGGGCGACTATGGCTACACCTTC
CASSRTARQGDYGYTF
>TRBD2|TRBJ2-3|NA|TRBV9
TGTGCCAGCAGCGCTGGGGGGGCAGATACGCAGTATTTT
CASSAGGADTQYF
>NA|TRBJ2-5|few|TRBV7-2
TGTGCCAGCAGCCCTTTGGGCTTCAGTACGATAGAGACCCAGTACTTC
CASSPLGFSTIETQYF
>NA|TRBJ1-5|NA|TRBV6-6
TGTGCCAGCAGTGACGTGGGGGGGCTCCAGCCCCAGCATTTT
CASSDVGGLQPQHF
>NA|TRBJ2-5|few|TRBV14
TGTGCCAGCAGCCAAGAAAGGTGGGGGTCGGAGACCCAGTACTTC
CASSQERWGSETQYF
>TRBD2|TRBJ2-7|NA|TRBV10-3
TGTGCCATCAGTGACCCAAGCGGGGCGAGCTCCTACGAGCAGTACTTC
CAISDPSGASSYEQYF
>NA|TRBJ2-5|NA|TRBV5-4
TGTGCCAGCAGCTGGGCTTCGGAAGAGACCCAGTACTTC
CASSWASEETQYF
>TRBD1|TRBJ1-2|NA|TRBV5-1
TGCGCCAGCAGGAGGGACAGTGAAATTCATGGCTACACCTTC
CASRRDSEIHGYTF
>NA|TRBJ2-3|NA|TRBV9
TGTGCCAGCAGCGTAGTGGCTCTTCCCCCAGATACGCAGTATTTT
CASSVVALPPDTQYF
>NA|TRBJ1-2|once|TRBV28
TGTGCCAGCAGTTTAGCAGGGTCCTATGGCTACACCTTC
CASSLAGSYGYTF
>TRBD2|TRBJ2-5|once|TRBV7-2
TGTGCCAGTCTTACTAGCGGGAGGCCGGCAGAGACCCAGTACTTC
CASLTSGRPAETQYF
>NA|TRBJ2-1|NA|TRBV7-2
TGTGCCAGCAGCTTAGGAATAGCGAATGAGCAGTTCTTC
CASSLGIANEQFF
>TRBD1|TRBJ2-2|once|TRBV2
TGTGCCAGCAGCGCGCAGGGACAGGGCACCGGGGAGCTGTTTTTT
CASSAQGQGTGELFF
>TRBD1|TRBJ1-2|NA|TRBV29-1
TGCAGCGTTGACATAGGACAGGCTCGGGGCTACACCTTC
CSVDIGQARGYTF
>NA|TRBJ2-2|NA|TRBV7-3
TGTGCCAGCAGCTTAATAGGGGGAGGGAACACCGGGGAGCTGTTTTTT
CASSLIGGGNTGELFF
>NA|TRBJ2-7|few|TRBV7-2
TGTGCCAGCAGCTTAAATTACCGAGGGGGATACGAGCAGTACTTC
CASSLNYRGGYEQYF
>TRBD2|TRBJ2-1|NA|TRBV15
TGTGCCACCAGCAGAGCTAGCGGGGGCTACAATGAGCAGTTCTTC
CATSRASGGYNEQFF
>NA|TRBJ2-1|once|TRBV5-4
TGTGCCAGCAGCAAGGACCGGTCCTCCTACAATGAGCAGTTCTTC
CASSKDRSSYNEQFF
>TRBD1|TRBJ2-3|NA|TRBV4-1
TGCGCCAGCAACCGGGACAGGACATATTCAGATACGCAGTATTTT
CASNRDRTYSDTQYF
>NA|TRBJ2-7|NA|TRBV21-1
TGTGCCACCCCAGGTCACTCCAGGAGCTCCTACGAGCAGTACTTC
CATPGHSRSSYEQYF
>NA|TRBJ1-1|NA|TRBV28
TGTGCCAGCTCAGGGGATCTGGGCACTGAAGCTTTCTTT
CASSGDLGTEAFF
>NA|TRBJ2-3|NA|TRBV7-3
TGTGCCAGCAGTGACCGCGGGGGCATCAGCACAGATACGCAGTATTTT
CASSDRGGISTDTQYF
>NA|TRBJ2-1|few|TRBV18
TGTGCCAGCTCACCACCGTTCGGGGGCAATGAGCAGTTCTTC
CASSPPFGGNEQFF
>TRBD2|TRBJ2-1|few|TRBV18
TGTGCCAGCTCACCATTCGCGGGTGGGACTAGCGGGTCCCATGAGCAGTTCTTC
CASSPFAGGTSGSHEQFF
>NA|TRBJ2-5|NA|TRBV19
TGTGCCAGTAGGCACCCGCAACAAGAGACCCAGTACTTC
CASRHPQQETQYF
>TRBD1|TRBJ2-1|once|TRBV5-1
TGCGCCAGCAGCTTGGGCCCACAGGGGAATGAGCAGTTCTTC
CASSLGPQGNEQFF
>TRBD1|TRBJ2-1|NA|TRBV27
TGTGCCAGCAGTTTCTCAGGGGGCGCGCAGTTCTTC
CASSFSGGAQFF
>NA|TRBJ1-2|NA|TRBV15
TGTGCCACCAGCAGAGATAAGTCGTCGGGAGGCTACACCTTC
CATSRDKSSGGYTF
>TRBD2|TRBJ2-3|NA|TRBV9
TGTGCCAGCAGCGTGGGACTAGCGGGCCCGTACACAGATACGCAATATTTT
CASSVGLAGPYTDTQYF
>NA|TRBJ1-2|NA|TRBV18
TGTGCCAGCTCCCCCCGGGCAGGGGACTATGGCTACACCTTC
CASSPRAGDYGYTF
>TRBD2|TRBJ2-7|NA|TRBV5-1
TGCGCCAGCAGCCAGTCGCCGGGAGGCACTAACTACGAGCAGTACTTC
CASSQSPGGTNYEQYF
>NA|TRBJ1-2|NA|TRBV6-5
TGTGCCAGCATCCTGGACGCTAACTATGGCTACACCTTC
CASILDANYGYTF
>TRBD1|TRBJ1-5|NA|TRBV10-3
TGTGCCACGACAGGGGGTCCCGATCAGCCCCAGCATTTT
CATTGGPDQPQHF
>TRBD2|TRBJ2-7|NA|TRBV2
TGTGCCAGCGACCCTAGCGGGACCTCCTACGAGCAGTACTTC
CASDPSGTSYEQYF
>TRBD1|TRBJ1-2|once|TRBV28
TGTGCCAGCAGTTTAACCGGGACAGGGCTCAACTATGGCTACACCTTC
CASSLTGTGLNYGYTF
>NA|TRBJ2-7|NA|TRBV5-1
TGCGCCAGCAGCTTGCCGTCGGGCCCCCACGAGCAGTACTTC
CASSLPSGPHEQYF
>NA|TRBJ1-2|NA|TRBV28
TGTGCCAGCAGTTTAGGGGGTAGGATAAACTATGGCTACACCTTC
CASSLGGRINYGYTF
>NA|TRBJ1-3|NA|TRBV4-1
TGCGCCAGCAGCCGTGAGCACAACTCTGGAAACACCATATATTTT
CASSREHNSGNTIYF
>NA|TRBJ1-2|NA|TRBV2
TGTGCCAGCAGTGTTGGGTCTAACTATGGCTACACCTTC
CASSVGSNYGYTF
>NA|TRBJ1-5|NA|TRBV5-3
TGTGCCAGAAGCTTGCCAGGTCCAGATCCGAATCAGCCCCAGCATTTT
CARSLPGPDPNQPQHF
>NA|TRBJ1-2|NA|TRBV7-3
TGTGCCAGCAGCCAGGACAGTAACTATGGCTACACCTTC
CASSQDSNYGYTF
>TRBD2|TRBJ2-5|few|TRBV9
TGTGCCAGCACCGGGGGGTTGGGGACTGGAGAGACCCAGTACTTC
CASTGGLGTGETQYF
>NA|TRBJ2-3|NA|TRBV5-1
TGCGCCAGCAGCTTTCTTGGGGACGCCACAGATACGCAGTATTTT
CASSFLGDATDTQYF
>NA|TRBJ1-3|NA|TRBV6-5
TGTGCCGTCCGCCCGAGAGGCTCTGGAAACACCATATATTTT
CAVRPRGSGNTIYF
>NA|TRBJ2-7|NA|TRBV16
TGTGCCAGCAGCCGGGGGAGACGGCAGTACTTC
CASSRGRRQYF
>TRBD2|TRBJ2-3|NA|TRBV10-3
TGTGCCATCAGTGGGACTAGCGGGAGTGGCTATACGCAGTATTTT
CAISGTSGSGYTQYF
>NA|TRBJ1-4|NA|TRBV11-3
TGTGCCAGCAGCTTCCTGGTAGGGGAAGGAGAAAAACTGTTTTTT
CASSFLVGEGEKLFF
>TRBD2|TRBJ2-7|NA|TRBV11-3
TGTGCCAGCAGCTTAGGGACTAGCGGGAGGTTCCACGAGCAGTACTTC
CASSLGTSGRFHEQYF
>NA|TRBJ2-7|NA|TRBV12-5
TGTGCTAGTGGTTTGTGGGGGGAATACGAGCAGTACTTC
CASGLWGEYEQYF
>NA|TRBJ2-2|NA|TRBV7-6
TGTGCCAGCAGTTTTACTCGAAACACCGGGGAGCTGTTTTTT
CASSFTRNTGELFF
>TRBD1|TRBJ2-5|NA|TRBV2
TGTGCCAGCAAAGGCGGACAGGTATTAGAGACCCAGTACTTC
CASKGGQVLETQYF
>NA|TRBJ2-5|NA|TRBV27
TGTGCCAGCAGTTTAATGGGGGGCAGGCGAGAGACCCAGTACTTC
CASSLMGGRRETQYF
>NA|TRBJ2-5|NA|TRBV5-5
TGTGCCAGCAGCGAAATCGAAGAGACCCAGTACTTC
CASSEIEETQYF
>NA|TRBJ2-7|NA|TRBV15
TGTGCCACCAGCAGAGATATAGCCTACGAGCAGTACTTC
CATSRDIAYEQYF
>NA|TRBJ1-4|NA|TRBV11-1
TGTGCCAGCAGCGCCCGCATCGGAGGGTCTAATGAAAAACTGTTTTTT
CASSARIGGSNEKLFF
>NA|TRBJ2-7|NA|TRBV20-1
TGCAGTGCTCCTATGGGGTACGAGCAGTACTTC
CSAPMGYEQYF
>NA|TRBJ1-2|NA|TRBV2
TGTGCCAGCAGTGAACAGGGGACAACCTATGGCTACACCTTC
CASSEQGTTYGYTF